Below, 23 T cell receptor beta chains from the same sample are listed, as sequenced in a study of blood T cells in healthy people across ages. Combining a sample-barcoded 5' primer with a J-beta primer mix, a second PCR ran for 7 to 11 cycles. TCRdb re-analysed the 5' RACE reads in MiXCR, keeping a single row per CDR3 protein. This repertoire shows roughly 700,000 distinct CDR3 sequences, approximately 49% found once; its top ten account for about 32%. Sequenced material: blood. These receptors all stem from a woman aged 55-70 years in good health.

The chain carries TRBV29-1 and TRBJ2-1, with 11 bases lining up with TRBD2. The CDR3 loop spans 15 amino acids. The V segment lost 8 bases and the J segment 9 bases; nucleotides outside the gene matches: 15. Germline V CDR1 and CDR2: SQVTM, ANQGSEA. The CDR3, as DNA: TGCAGCTCCAACGCACTAGCGGGGGATCCGGGTGAGCAGTTCTTC. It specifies CSSNALAGDPGEQFF.

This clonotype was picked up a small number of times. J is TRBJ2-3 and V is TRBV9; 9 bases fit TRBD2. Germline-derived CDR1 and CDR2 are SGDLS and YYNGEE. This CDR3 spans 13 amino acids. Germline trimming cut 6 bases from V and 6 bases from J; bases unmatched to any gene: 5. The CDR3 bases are TGTGCCAGCAAGGCTAGCGGGACGGATACGCAGTATTTT. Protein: CASKASGTDTQYF. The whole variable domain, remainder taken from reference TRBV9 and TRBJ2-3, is DSGVTQTPKHLITATGQRVTLRCSPRSGDLSVYWYQQSLDQGLQFLIQYYNGEERAKGNILERFSAQQFPDLHSELNLSSLELGDSALYFCASKASGTDTQYFGPGTRLTVL.

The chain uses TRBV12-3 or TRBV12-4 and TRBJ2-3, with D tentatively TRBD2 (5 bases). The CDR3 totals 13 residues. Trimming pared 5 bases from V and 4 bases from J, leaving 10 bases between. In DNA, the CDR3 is TGTGCCAGCAGTAGACTAAGAGCAGATACGCAGTATTTT. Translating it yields CASSRLRADTQYF.

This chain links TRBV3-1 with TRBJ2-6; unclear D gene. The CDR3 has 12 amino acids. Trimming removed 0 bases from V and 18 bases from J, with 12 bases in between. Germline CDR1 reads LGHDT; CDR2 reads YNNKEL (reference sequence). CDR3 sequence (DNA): TGTGCCAGCAGCCAAGAGGGGTCAACCCGGACTTTC. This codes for CASSQEGSTRTF.

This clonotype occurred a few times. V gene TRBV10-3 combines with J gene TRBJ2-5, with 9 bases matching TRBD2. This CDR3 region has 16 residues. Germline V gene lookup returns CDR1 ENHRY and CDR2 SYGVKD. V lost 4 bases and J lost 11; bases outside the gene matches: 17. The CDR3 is CAISGGGLAGNNEQYF. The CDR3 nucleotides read TGTGCCATCAGTGGGGGGGGCCTAGCGGGAAACAATGAGCAGTACTTC.

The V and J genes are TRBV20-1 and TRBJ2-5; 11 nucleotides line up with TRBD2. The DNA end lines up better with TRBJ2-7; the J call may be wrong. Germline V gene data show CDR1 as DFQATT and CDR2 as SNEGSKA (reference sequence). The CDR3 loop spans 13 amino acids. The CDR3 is CSARMTSGVEQYF. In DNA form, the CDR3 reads TGCAGTGCTAGAATGACTAGCGGGGTCGAGCAGTACTTC.

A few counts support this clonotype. In DNA form, the CDR3 reads TGTGCCAGCAGCTTAGCTTTAGGGAACTCCTATGGCTACACCTTC. It codes for CASSLALGNSYGYTF. The rearrangement uses TRBV7-2 and TRBJ1-2; no reliable D call. From germline, CDR1 is SGHTA and CDR2 FQGNSA. V was cut by 0 bases and J by 4 bases, with 12 bases left in between. This CDR3 region has 15 residues. The full variable domain, with the rest looked up from reference TRBV7-2 and TRBJ1-2, is GAGVSQSPSNKVTEKGKDVELRCDPISGHTALYWYRQSLGQGLEFLIYFQGNSAPDKSGLPSDRFSAERTGGSVSTLTIQRTQQEDSAVYLCASSLALGNSYGYTFGSGTRLTVV.

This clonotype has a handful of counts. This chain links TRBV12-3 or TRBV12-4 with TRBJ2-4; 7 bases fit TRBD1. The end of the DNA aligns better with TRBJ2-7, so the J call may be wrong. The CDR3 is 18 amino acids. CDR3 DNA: TGTGCCAGCAGTTTGGGTCCAGGGGGTGGGGGAGAAACCTACGAGCAGTACTTC. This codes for CASSLGPGGGGETYEQYF.

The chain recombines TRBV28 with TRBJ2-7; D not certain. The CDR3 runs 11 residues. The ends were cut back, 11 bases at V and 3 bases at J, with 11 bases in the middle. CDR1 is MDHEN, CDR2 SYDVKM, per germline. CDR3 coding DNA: TGTGCCGCGGCAGGTAACTACGAGCAGTACTTC. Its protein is CAAAGNYEQYF.

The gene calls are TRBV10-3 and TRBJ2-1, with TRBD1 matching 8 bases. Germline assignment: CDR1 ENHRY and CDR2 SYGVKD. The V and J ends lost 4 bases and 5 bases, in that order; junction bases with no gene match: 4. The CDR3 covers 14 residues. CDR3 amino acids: CAISGTGLDNEQFF. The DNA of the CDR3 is TGTGCCATCAGTGGGACAGGGTTGGACAATGAGCAGTTCTTC.

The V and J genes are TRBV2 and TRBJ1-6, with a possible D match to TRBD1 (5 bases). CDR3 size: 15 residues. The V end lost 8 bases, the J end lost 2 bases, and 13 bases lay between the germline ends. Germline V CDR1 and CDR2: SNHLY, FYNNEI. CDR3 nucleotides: TGTGCCAGCGGGGCCGCCGTTACCTATAATTCACCCCTCCACTTT. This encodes CASGAAVTYNSPLHF.

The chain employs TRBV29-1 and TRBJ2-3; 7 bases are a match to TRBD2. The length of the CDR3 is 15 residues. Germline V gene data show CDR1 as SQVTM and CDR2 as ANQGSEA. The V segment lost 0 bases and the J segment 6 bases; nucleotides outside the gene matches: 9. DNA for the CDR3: TGCAGCGTTGAAGATCGAGGGAGGGTTAAGGATACGCAGTATTTT. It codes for CSVEDRGRVKDTQYF.

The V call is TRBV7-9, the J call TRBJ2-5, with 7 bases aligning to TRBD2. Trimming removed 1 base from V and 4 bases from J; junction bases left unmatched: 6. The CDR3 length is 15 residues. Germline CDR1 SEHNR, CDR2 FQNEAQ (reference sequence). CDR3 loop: CASSLGRAGAETQYF. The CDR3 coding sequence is TGTGCCAGCAGCTTAGGACGGGCGGGAGCAGAGACCCAGTACTTC.

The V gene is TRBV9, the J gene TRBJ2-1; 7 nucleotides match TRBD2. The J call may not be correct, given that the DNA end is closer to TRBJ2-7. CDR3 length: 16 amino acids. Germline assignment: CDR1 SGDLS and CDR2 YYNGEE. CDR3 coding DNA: TGTGCCAGCAGCGTAGTTTTTAGCGGGCCCTACAATGAGCAGTACTTC. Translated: CASSVVFSGPYNEQYF.

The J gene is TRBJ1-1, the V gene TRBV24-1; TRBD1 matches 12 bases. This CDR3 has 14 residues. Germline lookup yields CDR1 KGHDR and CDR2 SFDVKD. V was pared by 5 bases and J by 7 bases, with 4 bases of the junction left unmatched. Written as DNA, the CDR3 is TGTGCCACCAGTGTTGGGACAGGGGGCGGTGAAGCTTTCTTT. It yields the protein CATSVGTGGGEAFF.

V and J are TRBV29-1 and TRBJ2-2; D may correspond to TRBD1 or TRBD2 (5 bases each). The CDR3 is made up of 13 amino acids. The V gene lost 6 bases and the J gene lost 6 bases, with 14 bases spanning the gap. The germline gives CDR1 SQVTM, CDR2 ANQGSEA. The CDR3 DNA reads TGCAGCGTCCGGGACGGGATGGCCGGGGAGCTGTTTTTT. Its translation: CSVRDGMAGELFF.

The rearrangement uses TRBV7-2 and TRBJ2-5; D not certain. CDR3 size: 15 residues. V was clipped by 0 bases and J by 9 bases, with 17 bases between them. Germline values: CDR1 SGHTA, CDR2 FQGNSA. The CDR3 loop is CASSLAGNGNQPQYF. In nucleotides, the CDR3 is TGTGCCAGCAGCTTAGCGGGGAATGGTAATCAGCCCCAGTACTTC.

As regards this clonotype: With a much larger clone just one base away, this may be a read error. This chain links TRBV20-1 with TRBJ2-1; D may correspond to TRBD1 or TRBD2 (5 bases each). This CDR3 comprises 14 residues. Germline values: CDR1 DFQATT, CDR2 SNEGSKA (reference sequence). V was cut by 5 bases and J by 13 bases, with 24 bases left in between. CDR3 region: CSAPDPLRGETQFF. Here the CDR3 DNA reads TGCAGTGCTCCCGACCCCCTTAGAGGGGAGACCCAGTTCTTC.

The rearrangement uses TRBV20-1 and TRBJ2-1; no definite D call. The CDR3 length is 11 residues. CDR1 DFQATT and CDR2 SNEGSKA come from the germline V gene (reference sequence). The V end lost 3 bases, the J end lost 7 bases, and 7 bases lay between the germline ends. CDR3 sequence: CSASLRNEQFF. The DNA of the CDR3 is TGCAGTGCTAGTTTAAGGAATGAGCAGTTCTTC.

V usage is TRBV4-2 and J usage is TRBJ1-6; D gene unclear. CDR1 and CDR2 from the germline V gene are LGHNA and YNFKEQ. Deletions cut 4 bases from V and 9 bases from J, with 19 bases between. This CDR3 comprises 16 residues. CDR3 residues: CASSPPGRATSSPLHF. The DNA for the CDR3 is TGTGCCAGCAGCCCCCCCGGGCGGGCAACTAGTTCACCCCTCCACTTT.

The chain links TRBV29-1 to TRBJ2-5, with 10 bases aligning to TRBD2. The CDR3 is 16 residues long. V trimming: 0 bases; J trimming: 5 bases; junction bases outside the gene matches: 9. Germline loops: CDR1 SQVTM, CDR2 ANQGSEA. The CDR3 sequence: CSVEDWPSGSVETQYF. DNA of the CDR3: TGCAGCGTTGAAGACTGGCCTAGCGGGAGTGTCGAGACCCAGTACTTC.

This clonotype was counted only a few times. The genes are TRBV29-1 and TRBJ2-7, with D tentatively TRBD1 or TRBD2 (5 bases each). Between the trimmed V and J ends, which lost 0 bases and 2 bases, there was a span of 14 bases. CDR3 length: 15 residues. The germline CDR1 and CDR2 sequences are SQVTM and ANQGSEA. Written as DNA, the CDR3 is TGCAGCGTTGAAGATCCAACGGGGCAGACCTACGAGCAGTACTTC. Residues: CSVEDPTGQTYEQYF.

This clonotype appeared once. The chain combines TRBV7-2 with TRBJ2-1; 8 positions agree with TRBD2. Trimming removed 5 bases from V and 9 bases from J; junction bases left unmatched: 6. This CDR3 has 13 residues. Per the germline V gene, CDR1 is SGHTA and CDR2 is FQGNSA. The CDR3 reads CASSITAGVEQFF. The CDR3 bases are TGTGCCAGCAGCATCACAGCGGGGGTTGAGCAGTTCTTC.